Listed here are 11 T cell receptor beta chains from one sample, sequenced in a study of blood T cell repertoires in COVID-19. Using immunoSEQ multiplex PCR, the repertoire was profiled, and TCRdb retains in-frame clones only, with some absent. The sample shows 100,000 to 150,000 clones, approximately 74% of them seen only once. The sample was peripheral blood. The receptors were gathered from a man aged 55 to 70 with acute or convalescent COVID-19.

This sequence joins TRBV4-1 and TRBJ1-6; weak D call: TRBD1 (6 bases). The CDR3 spans 14 residues. Trimming took off 5 bases at V and 6 bases at J, with 11 bases between the two ends. Germline V CDR1 and CDR2: MGHRA, YSYEKL. The CDR3 is CASSFQGGNSPLHF. In nucleotides, the CDR3 is TGCGCCAGCAGCTTTCAAGGGGGTAATTCACCCCTCCACTTT.

V gene TRBV4-1 combines with J gene TRBJ2-7; possibly TRBD2 for D (7 bases). There are 16 residues in the CDR3. Trimming pared 1 base from V and 2 bases from J, leaving 15 bases between. CDR1 and CDR2 from the germline V gene are MGHRA and YSYEKL. CDR3 DNA: TGCGCCAGCAGCCAAGTGCTCCCGGGGGGCGCCTACGAGCAGTACTTC. It translates to CASSQVLPGGAYEQYF.

The chain couples TRBV3-1 (or the pseudogene TRBV3-2) to TRBJ2-1; possible D gene TRBD2, 5 bases. Per germline, CDR1 LGHDT and CDR2 YNNKEL (reference sequence). The V and J ends lost 1 base and 9 bases respectively, with 13 bases between them. CDR3 length equals 14 residues. CDR3: CASSQGLASAEQFF. In nucleotides, the CDR3 is TGTGCCAGCAGCCAAGGGCTAGCCTCGGCTGAGCAGTTCTTC.

The chain carries TRBV30 and TRBJ2-1; 8 positions match TRBD1. V trimming: 2 bases; J trimming: 12 bases; junction bases outside the gene matches: 9. The CDR3 loop spans 13 amino acids. Germline V gene lookup returns CDR1 GTSNPN and CDR2 SVGIG (reference sequence). The CDR3 DNA reads TGTGCCTGGAGTCACGTTACAGGGGGGTGGCAGTTCTTC. This sequence encodes CAWSHVTGGWQFF.

V is TRBV24-1 and J is TRBJ2-3, with D possibly TRBD1 on 6 matching bases. CDR1 KGHDR and CDR2 SFDVKD come from the germline V gene. This CDR3 comprises 14 residues. The ends were cut back, 7 bases at V and 2 bases at J, with 12 bases in the middle. The CDR3 sequence: CATRSAGATDTQYF. Written as DNA, the CDR3 is TGTGCCACCAGATCGGCAGGGGCCACAGATACGCAGTATTTT.

J is TRBJ2-3 and V is TRBV10-1, with 9 positions matching TRBD2. CDR1 WNHNN and CDR2 SYGVQD come from the germline V gene (reference sequence). CDR3 length equals 14 residues. V lost 4 bases and J lost 5; bases outside the gene matches: 4. This CDR3 reads CASSGGGARDTQYF. CDR3 DNA: TGCGCCAGCAGTGGCGGGGGGGCGAGAGATACGCAGTATTTT.

The chain uses TRBV19 and TRBJ2-5; 12 nucleotides match TRBD2. The CDR3 is 17 amino acids. The ends lost 8 bases at V and 1 base at J; junction bases unmatched: 11. Looked up from germline, CDR1 is LNHDA and CDR2 is SQIVND (reference sequence). The CDR3 protein is CASSDGTSGPSQETQYF. The CDR3 nucleotides are TGTGCCAGTTCAGACGGGACTAGCGGGCCGAGCCAAGAGACCCAGTACTTC.

This sequence joins TRBV4-1 and TRBJ2-1; 11 bases fit TRBD2. CDR3 length: 16 residues. Germline CDR1 reads MGHRA; CDR2 reads YSYEKL. V shed 3 bases, J shed 8 bases, and the junction held 9 bases outside the gene matches. The CDR3 DNA reads as TGCGCCAGCAGCCACCAACTAGCGGGAGTGGGGTATGAGCAGTTCTTC. Translation: CASSHQLAGVGYEQFF.

The V and J genes are TRBV4-1 and TRBJ2-7; 10 positions match TRBD2. CDR3 length equals 18 residues. CDR1 and CDR2 (germline): MGHRA, YSYEKL. V shed 1 base and J 3 bases; nucleotides not matched to a gene: 12. CDR3 amino acids: CASSQATSSGSVIYEQYF. The CDR3 DNA reads as TGCGCCAGCAGCCAAGCTACGTCTAGCGGGAGTGTGATCTACGAGCAGTACTTC.

The CDR3: CASSASGAGAYNEQFF. The CDR3 DNA reads as TGTGCCAGCAGCGCCTCAGGCGCAGGGGCGTACAATGAGCAGTTCTTC. J is TRBJ2-1 and V is TRBV9; TRBD1 is a possible D gene (6 bases). Germline lookup yields CDR1 SGDLS and CDR2 YYNGEE. This CDR3 region has 16 residues. The V and J ends lost 3 bases and 4 bases respectively, with 17 bases between them. The variable domain in full, completed from reference TRBV9 and TRBJ2-1, reads DSGVTQTPKHLITATGQRVTLRCSPRSGDLSVYWYQQSLDQGLQFLIQYYNGEERAKGNILERFSAQQFPDLHSELNLSSLELGDSALYFCASSASGAGAYNEQFFGPGTRLTVL.

This clone was counted a single time. The rearrangement links TRBV6-4 to TRBJ1-1; D not resolved. The ends were cut back, 7 bases at V and 4 bases at J, with 10 bases in the middle. CDR3 length: 12 residues. In germline, CDR1 is MRHNA, CDR2 SNTAGT. Written as DNA, the CDR3 is TGTGCCAGCATAGGCAGGCGCACTGAAGCTTTCTTT. Its protein product is CASIGRRTEAFF.